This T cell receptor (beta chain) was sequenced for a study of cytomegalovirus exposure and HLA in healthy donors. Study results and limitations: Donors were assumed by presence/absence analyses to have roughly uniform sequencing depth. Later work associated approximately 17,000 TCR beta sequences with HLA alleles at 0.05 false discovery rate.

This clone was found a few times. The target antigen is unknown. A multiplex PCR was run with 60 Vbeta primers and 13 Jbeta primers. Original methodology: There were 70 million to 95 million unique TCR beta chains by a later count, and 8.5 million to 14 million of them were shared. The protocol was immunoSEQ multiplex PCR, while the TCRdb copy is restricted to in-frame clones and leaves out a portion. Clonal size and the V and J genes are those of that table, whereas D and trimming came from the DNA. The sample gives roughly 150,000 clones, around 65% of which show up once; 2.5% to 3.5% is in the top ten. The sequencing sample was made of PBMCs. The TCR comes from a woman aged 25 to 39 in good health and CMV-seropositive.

The CDR3 nucleotides are TGTGCCAGCAGTGTCAGGAACACGAACACTGAAGCTTTCTTT. This encodes CASSVRNTNTEAFF. The chain links TRBV28 to TRBJ1-1, with D unresolved. Germline CDR1 is MDHEN and CDR2 is SYDVKM. The CDR3 totals 14 residues. V was cut by 5 bases and J by 1 base, with 11 bases left in between.